Listed here is a single T cell receptor beta chain. This clonotype appeared many times. Its antigen is still unknown. Base qualities are missing; no much larger clone stands one base away. Libraries came from 5' RACE. The run used an Illumina HiSeq 2000. A universal primer binding site was introduced by template switching, and a unique molecular identifier was present in the final cDNA, enabling accurate counting of TCR cDNA molecules. Specific primers in the conserved constant-segment region were used to synthesize first-strand cDNA for the TCR alpha and beta chains. To control for contamination, each cDNA library was double barcoded with a SMART-Mk sample barcode plus Illumina barcodes. TruSeq adapter sequences, together with Illumina sample barcodes, were added in two successive PCR steps. TCR alpha and beta cDNA libraries were sequenced on the Illumina HiSeq platform with custom primers. Per the authors' processing: Raw reads were processed with MiGEC to extract unique molecular identifiers, and MiXCR was used to determine CDR3 positions. Recombination models were inferred per individual with the repgenHMM and IGoR tools using an EM algorithm. Shared clonotypes were analyzed with the tcR package in R, and sharing was normalized by the product of cloneset sizes. Out-of-frame nonproductive sequences were analyzed to study raw recombination free of thymic and clonal selection effects. The public reads were run again by TCRdb, first through fastp at Q25 and then through MiXCR, and only productive beta chains were kept. Records with the same CDR3 protein are collapsed into one entry carrying the most frequent genes and DNA. TCRdb's processing, not the authors' own work, is the source of the V and J calls. This sample gives a few hundred thousand distinct CDR3 sequences in total; roughly 18% of them show up just once. The leading ten clones occupy less than 15% of the sample.

This sample stems from a study of identical twins (dated by TCRdb to the mid-2010s). About the study as a whole: The study deep-sequenced TCR alpha and beta repertoires from monozygotic twins, unrelated adults of various ages and cord blood to test whether fetal clonotypes persist. To rule out contamination, replicate twin experiments were performed at different times with different library preparation protocols.

Results the study describes overall, beyond this receptor: Out-of-frame TCR alpha sequences shared between twins showed an excess of low generation-probability sequences compared with coincidental sharing between unrelated individuals. Zero-insertion analyses could be partly confounded by invariant T cells such as MAIT and iNKT, although diverse VJ usage argued against such confounding for most clonotypes. Abundant cord blood beta clonotypes had fewer insertions, young adult naive repertoires showed a similar but weaker trend, and memory repertoires showed no such trend. Recombination models systematically underestimated out-of-frame TCR alpha sharing in monozygotic twins but agreed with sharing between unrelated individuals. A weaker excess of twin sharing was found in beta out-of-frame sequences because the signal-to-noise ratio was lowered by fewer shared sequences. Because the same donors could not be followed over many years, the conclusions relied on cross-sectional statistical analysis.

All donors were healthy Caucasians. The study also sequenced three unrelated non-twin adults: a male aged 18 to 30, a male aged 50 to 60 and a female aged 50 to 60. Using Miltenyi CD45RO+ enrichment and human naive T-cell isolation kits, memory (CD45RO+) and naive T cells were isolated from PBMC. Counted from cysteine to phenylalanine, this CDR3 has 14 amino acids. Just CDR3 DNA is preserved here, 42 bases in frame from base 1. The germline V gene encodes CDR1 DFQATT and CDR2 SNEGSKA (reference sequence). Trimming removed 5 bases from V and 2 bases from J, leaving 15 bases between the germline ends. This receptor was obtained from a middle-aged man in good health. This sequence uses TRBV20-1 and TRBJ2-5; 6 matching bases give a weak D call of TRBD2. Sequencing was performed on naive T cells sorted from blood. The cell subset or site label on this specimen signifies: cells isolated with a human naive T-cell isolation kit. The CDR3 corresponds to CSAPSKRVQETQYF. At the DNA level, the sequence is TGCAGTGCTCCGTCCAAGCGGGTACAAGAGACCCAGTACTTC.